This T cell receptor (beta chain) stems from a study of identical twins. A universal primer site was incorporated via template switching, and the cDNA contained unique molecular identifiers. TCRdb reanalysed the 5' RACE reads using MiXCR and keeps one entry per CDR3 protein. The table has 1.5 million to 2 million distinct CDR3 sequences, roughly 35% seen once. Findings of the study overall: Fewer insertions characterized abundant cord blood beta clonotypes, whereas memory repertoires showed none. Those out-of-frame alpha sequences shared by twins showed an excess of low generation probability.

The table lists this clonotype with a few counts. Its antigen remains unidentified. The trim removed 8 bases at V and 8 bases at J, leaving 12 bases unmatched. CDR3 length equals 14 residues. Germline V lookup: CDR1 MGHRA, CDR2 YSYEKL. The sequencing input was cord blood. This clonotype originated in a newborn girl in good health. V and J are TRBV4-1 and TRBJ1-2, with 9 bases that match TRBD1. The CDR3 is CASCPRTGGEGYTF. CDR3 nucleotides: TGCGCCAGCTGCCCGAGAACAGGGGGCGAAGGCTACACCTTC.